The present T cell receptor beta chain was sequenced within a study of PD-L1 blockade in urothelial cancer (dated by TCRdb to the late 2010s). For the wider study: Therapy was started in 2014 for all patients, and atezolizumab 1,200 mg was administered intravenously every 3 weeks. Durable clinical benefit meant progression-free survival longer than 6 months, and TCR features were also tested against progression-free and overall survival. Blood samples yielded a median of around 140,000 T cells and tens of thousands of unique TCRs, with median clonality about 0.08. Durable clinical benefit was achieved by nine patients and was not achieved by 20 patients. An exploratory multi-omic analysis was conducted of the somatic, immune and clinical correlates of response to PD-L1 blockade with atezolizumab in urothelial cancer. Blood samples were analyzed 3 weeks after the start of treatment (second dose) and 6 weeks after the start of treatment. About nine tenths of the roughly 30 patients were males with bladder-origin urothelial cancer, and about 65% of the roughly 30 reported a prior smoking history. Pretreatment tumor samples, along with matched peripheral blood serially collected before and after atezolizumab treatment, were subjected to TCR sequencing. Twenty-nine patients had pretreatment blood TCR-seq, about 25 had at least one posttreatment blood collection, and about 25 had tumor TCR-seq. An ECOG performance status of 0 or 1 was recorded for the patients, and 0 to 3 prior chemotherapy regimens had been received by the patients. In the same patients, pretreatment tumors underwent whole exome sequencing and RNA sequencing in addition to TCR sequencing. Beyond this particular receptor, the publication reports: Small sample size (n ≈ 27) and many exploratory analyses mean the results are intended to be hypothesis-generating. Among patients with durable benefit, tumor-associated TCR clones showed greater expansion in peripheral blood 3 weeks after treatment started (n ≈ 23, p = 0.022). Improved progression-free and overall survival was found to be associated with pretreatment peripheral blood TCR clonality below the median.

Unmatched junction bases come to 6, with V trimmed by 3 bases and J by 4 bases. Its CDR3 holds 14 amino acids, cysteine through phenylalanine. The CDR3 DNA has 42 bases and is translated from base 1. The germline V gene (reference sequence) yields PRHDT for CDR1 and FYEKMQ for CDR2. On this clone itself: Its antigen target is currently unknown. The input lacks base qualities; no much larger clone sits a single base away.

A total of about 31 patients with locally advanced or metastatic urothelial carcinoma, treated at Memorial Sloan Kettering on a trial protocol, made up the cohort. Peripheral blood mononuclear cells were collected from each patient pretreatment and during treatment, giving between 1 and 8 total time points per patient. The Qiagen DNeasy Blood extraction kit was used to purify genomic DNA from total PBMCs and tumor samples. PBMCs were collected pretreatment and during treatment and were isolated and stored as previously described. To estimate absolute template abundance from read counts, synthetic TCR analog templates were spiked into each PCR. TCRbeta CDR3 regions were amplified from genomic DNA with bias-controlled V and J gene primers using the immunoSEQ assay. Sequencing of rearranged TCRbeta segments was done at approximately 20X coverage. In the source study's methods: Clustering was used to correct sequencing errors, and CDR3s were annotated against IMGT to assign V, D and J genes. Downstream analyses used only productive TCRbeta rearrangements, leaving out any out-of-frame or stop-codon sequences. To compute clonality, Shannon entropy was normalized by the log of the number of unique productive sequences and then subtracted from one. Clones differing between time points or between blood and tumor were identified using Fisher's exact test with Benjamini-Hochberg correction, with an adjusted p below 0.01 applied as the threshold. Here the immuneACCESS table is served through TCRdb, limited to in-frame sequences with V and J called. Missing clones are a known gap in these copies; in checked studies unresolved V genes cover under half, and the rest lacks a known reason. V and J calls and clone size come straight from that table; D and trimming were deduced from the DNA. This sample is represented by some 42,000 clones; roughly 86% of them were singletons. Jointly, the top ten make up approximately 2.9% of the sample.

The starting material was PBMCs, obtained around atezolizumab (anti-PD-L1) treatment. The chain uses TRBV13 and TRBJ2-7, with 7 bases aligning to TRBD2. The TCR sequence derives from a man in his 70s with urothelial cancer. The CDR3 has the sequence CASSFSGKRYEQYF. The nucleotide sequence is TGTGCCAGCAGCTTCAGCGGGAAGAGGTACGAGCAGTACTTC.